The subject of this entry is one T cell receptor beta chain. Its antigen has not been determined. No qualities accompany the bases; no much larger clone lies one base away. CDR1 and CDR2 are drawn from the germline V gene: KGHSH, LQKENI. V ends up 8 bases short and J 4 bases short, with an unmatched junction base count of 7. Counted from cysteine to phenylalanine, this CDR3 has 14 amino acids. Solely the CDR3 DNA is kept, with 42 bases framed from the first base. The sample belongs to a study of blood T cell repertoires in COVID-19 (dated by TCRdb to 2020 to 2021). A note on the overall study: The collaborator samples originated in the United States, Italy and Spain and spanned the acute and convalescent phases of COVID-19. The prospective study material was composed of cDNA or gDNA derived from T cells, B-cell-depleted T cells, or PBMCs. Subjects who had been exposed to COVID-19, were actively infected with it, or had recovered from it provided the deeply sampled blood TCRbeta repertoires that made up the dataset. The repertoires were released in a freely available public database meant as a resource for research on the immune response to SARS-CoV-2. The samples were drawn from two sources: the first 160 participants of the ongoing ImmuneRACE study, and over 1,000 subjects contributed by 6 global collaborators. The sample metadata nearly always contained a de-identified subject ID, COVID-19 status, age in years and sex. Where HLA class I and class II types were available, the types were taken from metadata supplied by the sample provider, not from assay-based typing. Overall results and qualifications from the work: How much clinical and demographic metadata was included differed by source and by participant, and the metadata was provided uncurated.

TCRbeta CDR3 regions were amplified from genomic DNA by means of the immunoSEQ Assay, a bias-controlled multiplex PCR. The published analysis was carried out like this. The number of nucleated cells in each sample was estimated from the amplification of reference gene primers within the assay. To quantify the absolute abundance of each unique TCRbeta CDR3 rearrangement, sequence reads were collapsed and filtered. For each sample, productive Simpson clonality was calculated as the square root of Simpson's diversity index over productive rearrangements. Held by TCRdb, this immuneACCESS table contains in-frame sequences only and omits some clones. Under half of the omission traces to an unresolved V gene where checked; the cause of the rest is unknown. The DNA gave D and trimming, while V, J and clone size come from that table. In all, the sample holds a few hundred thousand clones, and roughly 84% of those were seen once. Of the sample, around 5.5% is held by the ten largest clones.

Another Seattle source contributed samples from volunteer blood donors who had recovered from COVID-19. Each collaborating institution followed its own protocols to collect whole blood in K2EDTA tubes. Collaborator samples were shipped for TCRbeta analysis as frozen whole blood, isolated PBMCs, or DNA extracted from either sample type. Recombination linked TRBV18 to TRBJ1-1, and 10 bases in between align with TRBD1. The sequenced sample consisted of peripheral blood. The source of this sequence is a woman aged 60-75 years who had recovered from COVID-19. The CDR3 region has the sequence CASRERTGGTEAFF. The base sequence is TGTGCCAGCCGGGAAAGGACAGGGGGCACTGAAGCTTTCTTT.